These 4 T cell receptor beta chains originate from one sample sequenced in a study of blood T cell repertoires in COVID-19. Sequencing used immunoSEQ multiplex PCR; TCRdb keeps in-frame clones, though not all of them. Of about 170,000 clones listed, around 85% are singletons. Sequencing used peripheral blood. The receptors were gathered from a woman aged 80 or over with COVID-19, enrolled during active disease.

This chain uses TRBV28 with TRBJ2-7, with D perhaps matching TRBD2 (5 bases). Trimming left V 7 bases short and J 4 bases short, with 17 bases between. Germline V lookup: CDR1 MDHEN, CDR2 SYDVKM. CDR3 size: 14 residues. The CDR3 bases are TGTGCCAGCATAGGTCTAGCCGGCGATTACGAGCAGTACTTC. Translated, it gives CASIGLAGDYEQYF.

V usage is TRBV6-5 and J usage is TRBJ1-5, with TRBD1 as a possible D gene (6 bases). V lost 0 bases to trimming and J lost 3 bases, with 9 bases between them. This CDR3 contains 15 residues. Per germline, CDR1 MNHEY and CDR2 SVGAGI. CDR3 DNA sequence: TGTGCCAGCAGTTACTCAGGGGGAAACAATCAGCCCCAGCATTTT. Its protein is CASSYSGGNNQPQHF.

V gene TRBV11-2 combines with J gene TRBJ2-1; 11 bases fit TRBD2. This CDR3 has 16 amino acids. In germline, CDR1 is SGHAT, CDR2 FQNNGV. J gave up 4 bases and V 7 bases, and 9 bases lay outside the gene matches. Here the CDR3 reads CASNDLPSGGYNEQFF. The CDR3 DNA is TGTGCCAGCAACGACCTTCCTAGCGGGGGGTACAATGAGCAGTTCTTC.

V usage is TRBV4-2 and J usage is TRBJ1-5; D is unresolved. This CDR3 has 13 amino acids. Per germline, CDR1 LGHNA and CDR2 YNFKEQ. With 0 bases removed from V and 6 bases from J, the gap between germline ends came to 6 bases. The CDR3 loop reads CASSQDPIQPQHF. DNA for the CDR3: TGTGCCAGCAGCCAAGATCCAATTCAGCCCCAGCATTTT.